This TCR beta chain was observed in a study of CD8+ T cells in alopecia areata. It was cDNA, reverse transcribed from extracted RNA, that served as the sequencing template. TCRdb keeps only in-frame clones here, not all; method: immunoSEQ multiplex PCR. Of 90,000 to 150,000 clones in the sample, around 64% were seen once. CDR1 and CDR2 (germline): MNHNS, SASEGT. V lost 2 bases to trimming and J lost 8 bases, with 9 bases between them. The CDR3 contains 12 residues. Sequenced sample: CD4+ T cells sorted from blood. This chain connects TRBV6-1 to TRBJ1-2, with D uncertain. The sequence was collected from a human donor in good health. This CDR3 is CASSEQHYGYTF. CDR3 DNA sequence: TGTGCCAGCAGTGAACAACATTACGGCTACACCTTC.